These 26 T cell receptor beta chains originate from one sample sequenced in a study of shared clonotypes between healthy human individuals. Libraries were prepared by immunoSEQ multiplex PCR; TCRdb keeps only in-frame clonotypes and omits some of them. The profile covers 560,000 or so clones, with about 95% appearing a single time and about 0.12% taken by the ten largest. In the naive CD8 group, cells lacked CD45RO and were positively selected for CCR7, so terminally differentiated effector memory CD45RA+ cells were left out. Input material: naive CD8+ T cells sorted from blood. These receptors were taken from a woman under 40 in good health.

The CDR3 is CATSLDEMGPVYNEQFF. Written as DNA, the CDR3 is TGTGCCACCAGCCTGGACGAGATGGGACCGGTGTATAATGAGCAGTTCTTC. The chain uses TRBV15 and TRBJ2-1; D tentatively fits TRBD1 or TRBD2 (5 bases each). V was pared by 5 bases and J by 7 bases, with 24 bases between. Germline assignment: CDR1 LNHNV and CDR2 YYDKDF (reference sequence). The CDR3 covers 17 residues. Full variable domain (outside the CDR3, taken from reference TRBV15 and TRBJ2-1): DAMVIQNPRYQVTQFGKPVTLSCSQTLNHNVMYWYQQKSSQAPKLLFHYYDKDFNNEADTPDNFQSRRPNTSFCFLDIRSPGLGDTAMYLCATSLDEMGPVYNEQFFGPGTRLTVL.

The chain combines TRBV7-2 with TRBJ2-1; D not certain. Germline V gene sequence: CDR1 SGHTA, CDR2 FQGNSA. V was cut by 2 bases and J by 2 bases, with 10 bases left in between. The CDR3 consists of 15 residues. Here the CDR3 DNA reads TGTGCCAGCAGCTTAAAGGCTAACCCCTACAATGAGCAGTTCTTC. Residues: CASSLKANPYNEQFF.

The rearrangement links TRBV11-2 to TRBJ2-1; no reliable D call. The CDR3 has 14 residues. V dropped 1 base and J dropped 8 bases, with 12 bases sitting between them. Germline CDR1 is SGHAT and CDR2 is FQNNGV. Here the CDR3 reads CASSLGKGGDEQFF. In DNA, the CDR3 is TGTGCCAGCAGCTTAGGTAAAGGCGGCGATGAGCAGTTCTTC.

The chain employs TRBV5-5 and TRBJ2-2, with no clear D. V lost 6 bases, J lost 0 bases, and 9 bases lay in between. This CDR3 is built from 14 residues. Germline values: CDR1 SGHKS, CDR2 YYEKEE (reference sequence). CDR3 amino acids: CASNPIPNTGELFF. The CDR3 coding sequence is TGTGCCAGCAACCCTATCCCGAACACCGGGGAGCTGTTTTTT.

This chain connects TRBV28 to TRBJ2-5; 7 positions agree with TRBD2. Looked up from germline, CDR1 is MDHEN and CDR2 is SYDVKM. The CDR3 extends over 14 amino acids. The ends lost 2 bases at V and 9 bases at J; junction bases unmatched: 9. The chain's CDR3 is CASSLISGSASQYF. DNA of the CDR3: TGTGCCAGCAGTTTAATTAGCGGGTCGGCTTCCCAGTACTTC.

The chain carries TRBV11-3 and TRBJ1-2, with TRBD1 as a possible D gene (5 bases). CDR1 SGHNT and CDR2 YENEEA come from the germline V gene. The CDR3 loop spans 17 amino acids. Between the trimmed V and J ends, which lost 1 base and 0 bases, there was a span of 15 bases. CDR3 in DNA: TGTGCCAGCAGCTTAGCTCCCTACGGGGCCCCTAACTATGGCTACACCTTC. It encodes CASSLAPYGAPNYGYTF.

Remarks on this clone: Other DNA sequences from this sample encode an identical CDR3 as well. V usage is TRBV7-9 and J usage is TRBJ2-7; D ambiguous. CDR3 length: 12 residues. Germline lookup yields CDR1 SEHNR and CDR2 FQNEAQ (reference sequence). V was pared by 3 bases and J by 3 bases, with 6 bases between. The CDR3 DNA follows: TGTGCCAGCAGCTTTACGGGCTACGAGCAGTACTTC. Protein: CASSFTGYEQYF.

The V gene is TRBV12-5, the J gene TRBJ1-1; D is uncertain. This CDR3 is built from 12 residues. V lost 4 bases, J lost 10 bases, and 13 bases lay in between. Germline V CDR1 and CDR2: LGHNT, FRNRAP. The CDR3 here is CASGSTSHTAFF. In DNA, the CDR3 is TGTGCTAGTGGTTCGACGAGTCACACAGCTTTCTTT.

The genes are TRBV13 and TRBJ2-7; D is uncertain. Germline V lookup: CDR1 PRHDT, CDR2 FYEKMQ (reference sequence). The CDR3 is 14 amino acids. The germline V and J ends were trimmed by 5 bases and 2 bases, with 13 bases remaining between them. The CDR3 bases are TGTGCCAGCAGCACGTTGTCAGCGACCTACGAGCAGTACTTC. Translated, it gives CASSTLSATYEQYF.

The chain links TRBV6-1 to TRBJ2-2; possible D gene TRBD2, 5 bases. The V gene's germline CDR1 is MNHNS and CDR2 SASEGT. The V end lost 0 bases, the J end lost 5 bases, and 13 bases lay between the germline ends. CDR3 length: 16 amino acids. The CDR3 loop reads CASSEAPRGRTGELFF. The CDR3 DNA sequence: TGTGCCAGCAGTGAAGCGCCACGGGGAAGAACCGGGGAGCTGTTTTTT.

The chain has TRBV11-2 and TRBJ2-7; a weak D match, TRBD1 (6 bases). This CDR3 has 13 residues. Deletions cut 3 bases from V and 4 bases from J, with 10 bases between. In germline, CDR1 is SGHAT, CDR2 FQNNGV. The CDR3 nucleotides are TGTGCCAGCAGCTTCGGACAGTTTTACGAGCAGTACTTC. This encodes CASSFGQFYEQYF.

This clone was seen just once. The chain recombines TRBV19 with TRBJ2-3; 7 nucleotides match TRBD1. The junction had 9 bases not matched to a gene; V was cut back by 4 bases and J by 2 bases. This CDR3 comprises 16 residues. The germline V gene encodes CDR1 LNHDA and CDR2 SQIVND (reference sequence). DNA for the CDR3: TGTGCCAGTAGTACTGGGACAGAATACTCCACAGATACGCAGTATTTT. This gives the protein CASSTGTEYSTDTQYF.

CDR3 amino acids: CASSIDPYSGDTDTQYF. CDR3 nucleotide sequence: TGTGCCAGTAGTATAGATCCCTACAGCGGGGACACAGATACGCAGTATTTT. The rearrangement uses TRBV19 and TRBJ2-3, with 7 bases fitting TRBD2. The trim removed 0 bases at V and 2 bases at J, leaving 8 bases unmatched. Germline CDR1 and CDR2: LNHDA and SQIVND (reference sequence). CDR3 size: 17 residues.

The V gene is TRBV28, the J gene TRBJ2-7; D remains ambiguous. The CDR3 runs 11 residues. The V and J ends lost 7 bases and 0 bases respectively, with 4 bases between them. Germline values: CDR1 MDHEN, CDR2 SYDVKM. In DNA form, the CDR3 reads TGTGCCAGCACGGCCTCCTACGAGCAGTACTTC. Translation: CASTASYEQYF.

The rearrangement links TRBV6-5 to TRBJ1-5; D is perhaps TRBD1 (6 bases). Looked up from germline, CDR1 is MNHEY and CDR2 is SVGAGI. The CDR3 is 13 residues long. The germline V and J ends were trimmed by 4 bases and 3 bases, with 7 bases remaining between them. CDR3 sequence (DNA): TGTGCCAGCAGTTGGACAGCCAATCAGCCCCAGCATTTT. This encodes CASSWTANQPQHF.

The CDR3 DNA sequence: TGTGCCAGCAGTGATTTCGGACAGGGCAAATACGAGCAGTACTTC. This gives the protein CASSDFGQGKYEQYF. V usage is TRBV2 and J usage is TRBJ2-7, with 8 bases identical to TRBD1. CDR3 length equals 15 residues. Germline V gene lookup returns CDR1 SNHLY and CDR2 FYNNEI. The junction had 8 bases not matched to a gene; V was cut back by 3 bases and J by 4 bases.

The gene calls are TRBV4-2 and TRBJ2-3; 16 bases align to TRBD2. This CDR3 has 18 amino acids. The trim removed 4 bases at V and 6 bases at J, leaving 10 bases unmatched. Germline CDR1 and CDR2: LGHNA and YNFKEQ. The CDR3: CASSPTPGLAGGGDTQYF. The CDR3 nucleotides read TGTGCCAGCAGCCCCACGCCGGGACTAGCGGGAGGGGGGGATACGCAGTATTTT.

V is TRBV6-1 and J is TRBJ2-2; D perhaps matches TRBD1 (7 bases). With 2 bases removed from V and 7 bases from J, the gap between germline ends came to 14 bases. The CDR3 covers 15 residues. Germline V gene sequence: CDR1 MNHNS, CDR2 SASEGT. CDR3 in amino acids: CASSEPAGGNGELFF. Here the CDR3 DNA reads TGTGCCAGCAGTGAACCGGCAGGGGGGAACGGGGAGCTGTTTTTT.

The rearrangement links TRBV6-6 to TRBJ1-1, with D uncertain. Germline values: CDR1 MNHNY, CDR2 SVGAGI (reference sequence). The V end lost 0 bases, the J end lost 0 bases, and 8 bases lay between the germline ends. The CDR3 is made up of 15 amino acids. The CDR3: CASSYSNTMNTEAFF. The CDR3, as DNA: TGTGCCAGCAGTTACTCGAACACCATGAACACTGAAGCTTTCTTT.

The CDR3 sequence is CASMYGYEQYF. The DNA of the CDR3 is TGTGCCAGCATGTACGGCTACGAGCAGTACTTC. This chain connects TRBV28 to TRBJ2-7; D ambiguous. Germline V gene data show CDR1 as MDHEN and CDR2 as SYDVKM. V shed 7 bases and J shed 3 bases, with 7 bases lying between them. The CDR3 loop spans 11 amino acids.

The rearrangement links TRBV6-5 to TRBJ2-7; D unresolved. This CDR3 has 14 residues. In germline, CDR1 is MNHEY, CDR2 SVGAGI. The V end lost 6 bases, the J end lost 0 bases, and 12 bases lay between the germline ends. The CDR3 DNA is TGTGCCAGCAGGGCCTGGGCCGGCTCCTACGAGCAGTACTTC. Translated: CASRAWAGSYEQYF.

This sequence joins TRBV2 and TRBJ1-2, with a tentative D call TRBD1 (5 bases). The CDR3 covers 14 residues. Per germline, CDR1 SNHLY and CDR2 FYNNEI. V lost 4 bases and J 6 bases, leaving 15 bases between the germline ends. CDR3 nucleotides: TGTGCCAGCAGTGTGACGCAGGGAGTCGATGGCTACACCTTC. It is translated as CASSVTQGVDGYTF. Supplemented by reference TRBV2 and TRBJ1-2, the full variable domain reads EPEVTQTPSHQVTQMGQEVILRCVPISNHLYFYWYRQILGQKVEFLVSFYNNEISEKSEIFDDQFSVERPDGSNFTLKIRSTKLEDSAMYFCASSVTQGVDGYTFGSGTRLTVV.

The chain combines TRBV6-6 with TRBJ2-1; 9 positions agree with TRBD2. The CDR3 extends over 15 amino acids. The germline CDR1 and CDR2 sequences are MNHNY and SVGAGI (reference sequence). V dropped 5 bases and J dropped 0; count of bases not matched to a gene: 2. As DNA, the CDR3 is TGTGCCAGCAGTATTAGCGGGAGCTCCTACAATGAGCAGTTCTTC. It translates to CASSISGSSYNEQFF.

The gene calls are TRBV2 and TRBJ1-1, with D perhaps matching TRBD1 (6 bases). The CDR3 covers 16 residues. Trimming stripped 6 bases from V and 1 base from J, with 18 bases between. Germline V lookup: CDR1 SNHLY, CDR2 FYNNEI. The CDR3 region is CASRPGPGDGNTEAFF. CDR3 in DNA: TGTGCCAGCAGACCGGGACCAGGGGACGGGAACACTGAAGCTTTCTTT.

V usage is TRBV2 and J usage is TRBJ2-1, with 7 bases lining up with TRBD2. With V trimmed by 1 base and J by 12 bases, 3 bases remained unmatched. Germline CDR1 SNHLY, CDR2 FYNNEI. The CDR3 is 12 residues long. CDR3: CASSEEREGQFF. CDR3 coding DNA: TGTGCCAGCAGTGAAGAAAGGGAGGGGCAGTTCTTC.

The chain is built from TRBV27 and TRBJ2-1, with 9 bases fitting TRBD2. Germline lookup yields CDR1 MNHEY and CDR2 SMNVEV (reference sequence). This CDR3 spans 15 amino acids. V shed 3 bases, J shed 9 bases, and the junction held 9 bases outside the gene matches. This CDR3 is CASSFLAGGGSEQFF. The CDR3 DNA is TGTGCCAGCAGTTTTTTGGCGGGAGGGGGGAGTGAGCAGTTCTTC.